This T cell receptor (beta chain) appears in the sequencing data of a study of post-analysis software for immune sequencing data. The study, taken as a whole, reports: Four or five TRBV segments were more frequent in patients than controls; TRBV5-6, TRBV5-1 and TRBV20-1 belonged to this group.

V was pared by 8 bases and J by 1 base, with 15 bases between. This CDR3 has 14 amino acids. CDR1 is SNHLY and CDR2 is FYNNEI in the germline V gene. This clonotype was recorded a few times. Its specificity is unknown. Unique molecular identifiers had been added to the TCR beta cDNA libraries. One entry per CDR3 protein, called by TCRdb with MiXCR from the PCR reads. Found here are hundreds of thousands of distinct CDR3 sequences, less than 35% of them singletons; the top ten hold more than 0.45%. The sequencing sample was made of blood. This rearrangement joins TRBV2 to TRBJ2-7; maybe TRBD1 (6 bases). The sequence was collected from a girl aged 10 to 17 with multiple sclerosis. CDR3 residues: CASGSGVLSYEQYF. For the CDR3, the DNA is TGTGCCAGCGGGTCAGGGGTGCTATCCTACGAGCAGTACTTC.